The clone carrying this TCR beta chain was recorded once. Libraries were prepared by immunoSEQ multiplex PCR; TCRdb keeps only in-frame clonotypes and omits some of them. The sample lists fewer than 90,000 clones; roughly 84% were seen once. The germline V and J ends were trimmed by 4 bases and 0 bases, with 13 bases remaining between them. CDR3 length equals 15 residues. CDR1 is MDHEN and CDR2 is SYDVKM in the germline V gene. The record originates from a study of T cell responses to AZD1222 COVID-19 vaccine. The chain is built from TRBV28 and TRBJ2-7; possibly TRBD1 for D (5 bases). Material: peripheral blood, obtained on day 0 of AZD1222 vaccination. The sequence was obtained from an adult in good health. CDR3 DNA sequence: TGTGCCAGCAGTTCCCAGACAGAAAACTCCTACGAGCAGTACTTC. This translates into CASSSQTENSYEQYF.